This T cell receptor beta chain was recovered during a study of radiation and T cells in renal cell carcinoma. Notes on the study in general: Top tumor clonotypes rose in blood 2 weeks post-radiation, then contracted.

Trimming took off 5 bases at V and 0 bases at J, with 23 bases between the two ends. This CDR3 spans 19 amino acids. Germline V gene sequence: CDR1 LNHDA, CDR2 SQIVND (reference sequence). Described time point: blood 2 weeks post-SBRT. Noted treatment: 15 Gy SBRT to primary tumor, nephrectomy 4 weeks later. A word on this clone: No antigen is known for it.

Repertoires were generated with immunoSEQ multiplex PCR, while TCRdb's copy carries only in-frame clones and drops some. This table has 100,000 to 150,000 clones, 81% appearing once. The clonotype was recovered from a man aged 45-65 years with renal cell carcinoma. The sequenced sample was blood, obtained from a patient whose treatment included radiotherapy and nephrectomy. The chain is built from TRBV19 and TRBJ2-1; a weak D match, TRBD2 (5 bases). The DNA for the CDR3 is TGTGCCAGTAGTCCCCCTCTGGCGGAGGCGTCAAGCTCCTACAATGAGCAGTTCTTC. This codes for CASSPPLAEASSSYNEQFF.